A single sample gave rise to the 18 T cell receptor beta chains below, sequenced in a study of T cells in Graves' hyperthyroidism and ophthalmopathy. Template material for amplifying TCR beta CDR3 regions consisted of RNA transcripts. Initially, a first-round RT-PCR of the TCR CDR3 employed the HTBI primer set. TCRdb passed the multiplex PCR reads through MiXCR, listing each CDR3 protein once. Among about half a million distinct CDR3 sequences listed, 15% to 20% were seen once. The source material was blood. The receptors stem from a man aged 35 to 55 with Graves' ophthalmopathy.

This clonotype has more than one count but fewer than ten. The chain carries TRBV5-1 and TRBJ2-1; 14 nucleotides match TRBD2. Germline V lookup: CDR1 SGHRS, CDR2 YFSETQ. This CDR3 has 16 amino acids. With V trimmed by 6 bases and J by 8 bases, 10 bases remained unmatched. The CDR3 bases are TGCGCCAGCATCCCCGGGACTAGCGGGAGAGGGCATGAGCAGTTCTTC. Translation: CASIPGTSGRGHEQFF. The whole variable domain, remainder taken from reference TRBV5-1 and TRBJ2-1, is KAGVTQTPRYLIKTRGQQVTLSCSPISGHRSVSWYQQTPGQGLQFLFEYFSETQRNKGNFPGRFSGRQFSNSRSEMNVSTLELGDSALYLCASIPGTSGRGHEQFFGPGTRLTVL.

This clonotype was counted only a few times. The CDR3 loop is CASSFGTVSPLHF. The CDR3, as DNA: TGTGCCAGCAGTTTTGGCACAGTTTCACCCCTCCACTTT. This chain joins TRBV12-3 or TRBV12-4 and TRBJ1-6; D uncertain. This CDR3 contains 13 residues. Trimming took off 3 bases at V and 9 bases at J, with 9 bases between the two ends.

The CDR3 region is CSARGYEREFSYEQYF. The CDR3 DNA follows: TGCAGTGCTCGCGGATATGAGCGGGAGTTCTCCTACGAGCAGTACTTC. The chain links TRBV20-1 to TRBJ2-7; 8 nucleotides agree with TRBD2. With 5 bases clipped from V and 0 bases from J, the junction kept 12 bases outside the gene matches. The germline gives CDR1 DFQATT, CDR2 SNEGSKA (reference sequence). This CDR3 spans 16 amino acids.

This clonotype was found a few times. J is TRBJ1-2 and V is TRBV2; D remains unclear. The CDR3 has 16 amino acids. The germline gives CDR1 SNHLY, CDR2 FYNNEI. V shed 3 bases and J shed 7 bases, with 21 bases lying between them. For the CDR3, the DNA is TGTGCCAGCAGTGAGCCGGCCATGAGCCCTGGCTCTGGCTACACCTTC. This translates into CASSEPAMSPGSGYTF.

About this clonotype: The junction departs from germline at one end; a sequencing error may be responsible. The V and J genes are TRBV28 and TRBJ1-2, with TRBD1 matching over 8 bases. From germline, CDR1 is MDHEN and CDR2 SYDVKM. The CDR3 loop spans 17 amino acids. CDR3: CTSSPPTLQGGNYGYTF. The CDR3, as DNA: TGTACCAGCAGTCCCCCCACCCTACAGGGGGGAAACTATGGCTACACCTTC.

This clonotype has at least ten counts. The rearrangement joins TRBV3-1 to TRBJ2-7, with D unclear. Germline CDR1 is LGHDT and CDR2 is YNNKEL (reference sequence). V was shortened by 2 bases and J by 3 bases, with 5 bases between the two germline ends. The CDR3 sequence is 12 residues long. CDR3 in amino acids: CASSQTDYEQYF. The CDR3 DNA is TGTGCCAGCAGCCAAACAGACTACGAGCAGTACTTC.

This clonotype has more than one count but fewer than ten. The V call is TRBV7-2, the J call TRBJ1-2; D perhaps matches TRBD1 (6 bases). Trimming took 1 base from V and 8 from J, leaving 17 bases between them. Per the germline V gene, CDR1 is SGHTA and CDR2 is FQGNSA. The CDR3 is 15 amino acids. As DNA, the CDR3 is TGTGCCAGCAGCTTAGAAGACAGGTCTCGTTTCGGCTACACCTTC. Amino acids: CASSLEDRSRFGYTF.

There are many counts of this clonotype. The chain is built from TRBV2 and TRBJ2-1, with TRBD2 matching over 12 bases. Germline CDR1 SNHLY, CDR2 FYNNEI. J gave up 7 bases and V 6 bases, and 13 bases lay outside the gene matches. This CDR3 spans 17 amino acids. CDR3 DNA sequence: TGTGCCAGCAGCCAAACCCAGGGACTAGCGGGTGGGAATGAGCAGTTCTTC. It yields the protein CASSQTQGLAGGNEQFF.

J is TRBJ2-7 and V is TRBV6-2 or TRBV6-3; no clear D. CDR1 MNHEY and CDR2 SVGEGT come from the germline V gene. V dropped 4 bases and J dropped 2 bases, with 9 bases sitting between them. CDR3 size: 13 residues. Here the CDR3 reads CASSSPAAYEQYF. CDR3 in DNA: TGTGCCAGCAGTTCCCCCGCAGCCTACGAGCAGTACTTC.

This clonotype was counted ten times or more. The chain recombines TRBV28 with TRBJ2-7; D call uncertain. The V end lost 5 bases, the J end lost 4 bases, and 9 bases lay between the germline ends. CDR3 length: 12 amino acids. Germline lookup yields CDR1 MDHEN and CDR2 SYDVKM. CDR3 coding DNA: TGTGCCAGCAGTAGGAAAGGGTACGAGCAGTACTTC. Translating it yields CASSRKGYEQYF.

As regards this clonotype: A much larger clonotype is one base distant, so this may be a read error. Because the CDR3 is missing its conserved closing phenylalanine or tryptophan, this is likely a read error. CDR3 in DNA: TGCGCCAGCAGCTCCGGCTACACCGGGGAGCTGTTTTCT. Its translation: CASSSGYTGELFS. V usage is TRBV5-1 and J usage is TRBJ2-2; D not resolved. Germline V gives CDR1 SGHRS, CDR2 YFSETQ. The ends were cut back, 3 bases at V and 3 bases at J, with 6 bases in the middle. This CDR3 is 13 amino acids long.

In nucleotides, the CDR3 is TGTGCCATCAGTGAGCCCGGCAACTACGAGCAGTACTTC. It specifies CAISEPGNYEQYF. V usage is TRBV10-3 and J usage is TRBJ2-7; D is unclear. Germline CDR1 and CDR2: ENHRY and SYGVKD. This CDR3 is built from 13 residues. Trimming took 2 bases from V and 3 from J, leaving 8 bases between them.

This clonotype appeared a few times. The chain recombines TRBV7-8 with TRBJ2-5; D might be TRBD1 or TRBD2, each matching 5 bases. Germline V lookup: CDR1 SGHVS, CDR2 FQNEAQ. The CDR3 is made up of 13 amino acids. Trimming left V 3 bases short and J 9 bases short, with 14 bases between. CDR3 sequence reads: CASSFWDGLPQYF. The CDR3 DNA reads TGTGCCAGCAGCTTTTGGGACGGGCTGCCCCAGTACTTC.

The chain couples TRBV18 to TRBJ1-6; maybe TRBD1 (5 bases). The CDR3 extends over 14 amino acids. Trimming pared 4 bases from V and 7 bases from J, leaving 11 bases between. Germline assignment: CDR1 KGHSH and CDR2 LQKENI. The DNA for the CDR3 is TGTGCCAGCTCACAAGGACATAACAATTCACCCCTCCACTTT. It yields the protein CASSQGHNNSPLHF.

This chain uses TRBV6-1 with TRBJ2-2; 10 bases fit TRBD2. CDR1 is MNHNS, CDR2 SASEGT, per germline. The CDR3 has 17 residues. V was clipped by 7 bases and J by 4 bases; unmatched bases: 12. The CDR3 DNA is TGTGCCAGCACCCTAGGCGGCCTAGCGGGAGTCACCGGGGAGCTGTTTTTT. Translation: CASTLGGLAGVTGELFF.

This chain uses TRBV7-8 with TRBJ1-1; TRBD1 is a possible D gene (6 bases). The CDR3 runs to 13 residues. Germline V CDR1 and CDR2: SGHVS, FQNEAQ. The V gene lost 4 bases and the J gene lost 3 bases, with 9 bases spanning the gap. The CDR3, as DNA: TGTGCCAGCAGCTCCCGACAGGACACTGAAGCTTTCTTT. It is translated as CASSSRQDTEAFF.

V usage is TRBV4-2 and J usage is TRBJ2-5; no firm D call. V shed 0 bases and J shed 5 bases, with 7 bases lying between them. The CDR3 has 13 residues. CDR1 is LGHNA, CDR2 YNFKEQ, per germline. The CDR3 nucleotides read TGTGCCAGCAGCCAAGATCTAAAGGAGACCCAGTACTTC. Translation gives CASSQDLKETQYF.

The table lists this clonotype with a few counts. V and J are TRBV18 and TRBJ2-4; D not resolved. Germline CDR1 reads KGHSH; CDR2 reads LQKENI. The V and J ends lost 6 bases and 9 bases respectively, with 15 bases between them. This CDR3 spans 13 amino acids. CDR3: CASSPPGSPIQYF. For the CDR3, the DNA is TGTGCCAGCTCTCCGCCCGGCAGTCCCATTCAGTACTTC.